This is a list of T cell receptor beta chains from one sample in a study of cytomegalovirus exposure and HLA in healthy donors. Repertoires were generated with immunoSEQ multiplex PCR, while TCRdb's copy carries only in-frame clones and drops some. The sample has roughly 250,000 clones; around 90% are singletons. Material: PBMCs. These receptors were collected from a young woman in good health and CMV-seronegative. The CDR3 runs from the conserved cysteine through the conserved F or W. A D gene is named only where the DNA matches it firmly. Size is omitted from some rows. Given values are once, few, many or a class for expanded clones.

>TRBV25-1|-|TRBJ2-7|-
TGTGCCAGCAGCCGGGACTCCGATTTATACGAGCAGTACTTC
CASSRDSDLYEQYF
>TRBV19|few|TRBJ1-1|-
TGTGCCAGTAGTATAGCGGGGGGAAGCACTGAAGCTTTCTTT
CASSIAGGSTEAFF
>TRBV27|-|TRBJ1-5|-
TGTGCCAGCATGGGGGGGGGTAGCAATCAGCCCCAGCATTTT
CASMGGGSNQPQHF
>TRBV5-6|-|TRBJ1-1|-
TGTGCCAGCAGCTTGACTACTGAAGCTTTCTTT
CASSLTTEAFF
>TRBV9|-|TRBJ1-6|TRBD1
TGTGCCAGCAGCCCACAGACAGGGAATTCACCCCTCCACTTT
CASSPQTGNSPLHF
>TRBV11-2|-|TRBJ1-1|-
TGTGCCAGCAGCTTTTTGGCGGAGATTGAAGCTTTCTTT
CASSFLAEIEAFF
>TRBV10-1|-|TRBJ2-2|TRBD2
TGCGCCAGCAGTGAGTCGTACGGGAGGTACACCGGGGAGCTGTTTTTT
CASSESYGRYTGELFF
>TRBV9|-|TRBJ2-1|-
TGTGCCAGCAGCGTCGACGGGACTCGGCGGATCCATGAGCAGTTCTTC
CASSVDGTRRIHEQFF
>TRBV5-4|-|TRBJ1-1|-
TGTGCCAGCAGCGAAACAGGTCTGAACACTGAAGCTTTCTTT
CASSETGLNTEAFF
>TRBV11-2|once|TRBJ1-6|-
TGTGCCAGCAGCTTAGGGGGAGGGTCTGATTCACCCCTCCACTTT
CASSLGGGSDSPLHF
>TRBV21-1|-|TRBJ1-1|-
TGTGCCAGCAAGGGACAGGCGGGCACTGAAGCTTTCTTT
CASKGQAGTEAFF
>TRBV15|-|TRBJ1-1|TRBD1
TGTGCCACCAGCAGAGATCCAGGGGGTGGAACTGAAGCTTTCTTT
CATSRDPGGGTEAFF
>TRBV5-1|-|TRBJ2-7|-
TGCGCCAGCAGCTCCACAGGGTCGAGCTCCTACGAGCAGTACTTC
CASSSTGSSSYEQYF
>TRBV6-5|-|TRBJ2-7|-
TGTGCCAGCAGTTACTCGCGCAGGGTGGGACTCTACGAGCAGTACTTC
CASSYSRRVGLYEQYF
>TRBV4-1|-|TRBJ1-1|TRBD1
TGCGCCAGCAGCCAAACACGCCGGGACAGGTCGCCGAACACTGAAGCTTTCTTT
CASSQTRRDRSPNTEAFF
>TRBV27|-|TRBJ1-1|-
TGTGCCAGCAGTCATACCGGGACAACCCTTGGAGCTTTCTTT
CASSHTGTTLGAFF
>TRBV5-1|-|TRBJ2-5|TRBD1
TGCGCCAGCAGCAAGGGGACAGGGGAGACCCAGTACTTC
CASSKGTGETQYF
>TRBV2|-|TRBJ2-3|-
TGTGCCAGCAGTGGGTCTTCCGGACAAAACACAGATACGCAGTATTTT
CASSGSSGQNTDTQYF
>TRBV18|-|TRBJ2-5|TRBD1
TGTGCCAGCTCACCTTCAGGACAGGGCCAAGAGACCCAGTACTTC
CASSPSGQGQETQYF
>TRBV14|once|TRBJ1-2|TRBD1
TGTGCCAGCAGCGGCGGACAGGGGGCCGGGAACTATGGCTACACCTTC
CASSGGQGAGNYGYTF
>TRBV7-3|-|TRBJ2-2|TRBD2
TGTGCCAGCAGCACCGCCCTAGCGGGGACCGGGGAGCTGTTTTTT
CASSTALAGTGELFF
>TRBV27|-|TRBJ1-1|-
TGTGCCAGCAGTCTGACAACAAACACTGAAGCTTTCTTT
CASSLTTNTEAFF
>TRBV27|-|TRBJ2-3|-
TGTGCCAGCAGTCTGGGCCCTTCCCCCGATACGCAGTATTTT
CASSLGPSPDTQYF
>TRBV27|few|TRBJ1-5|-
TGTGCCAGCAGTTTCGGCAATCAGCCCCAGCATTTT
CASSFGNQPQHF
>TRBV10-3|-|TRBJ1-3|TRBD1
TGTGCCATCAAGGGCGATACAGGGGTTCAATTTGGAAACACCATATATTTT
CAIKGDTGVQFGNTIYF
>TRBV28|-|TRBJ1-2|-
TGTGCCAGCAGTTTACGGGGAGCTAACTATGGCTACACCTTC
CASSLRGANYGYTF
>TRBV7-9|once|TRBJ1-2|-
TGTGCCAGCAGCTTAGCAGGGGTCTATGGCTACACCTTC
CASSLAGVYGYTF
>TRBV9|-|TRBJ1-3|-
TGTGCCAGCAGCGGCGGGGACTCTGGAAACACCATATATTTT
CASSGGDSGNTIYF
>TRBV4-2|-|TRBJ2-1|TRBD2
TGTGCCAGCAGCCAAGCGGGGGGGGTGGATGAGCAGTTCTTC
CASSQAGGVDEQFF
>TRBV28|-|TRBJ1-2|TRBD1
TGTGCCAGCAGCTATGGGACAGCGTATGGCTACACCTTC
CASSYGTAYGYTF
>TRBV9|-|TRBJ2-7|-
TGTGCCAGCAGCGGACCTCAGGGATCCTACGAGCAGTACTTC
CASSGPQGSYEQYF
>TRBV7-2|-|TRBJ2-7|TRBD2
TGTGCCAGCAGCTTAGATTTCGGGGGGAGTTCCTACGAGCAGTACTTC
CASSLDFGGSSYEQYF
>TRBV11-1|-|TRBJ2-5|-
TGTGCCAGCAGCTTGGAGACCAACCACCCCCAAGAGACCCAGTACTTC
CASSLETNHPQETQYF
>TRBV19|-|TRBJ1-1|TRBD1
TGTGCCAGTAGTATCAAGGGGGCGGTGACTGAAGCTTTCTTT
CASSIKGAVTEAFF
>TRBV11-2|-|TRBJ1-1|TRBD1
TGTGCCAGCAGCTTAGCGACAGGGGCTGGAGCTTTCTTT
CASSLATGAGAFF
>TRBV7-6|-|TRBJ1-2|TRBD1
TGTGCCAGCAGCTGGGACAGGGAGGGCTATGGCTACACCTTC
CASSWDREGYGYTF
>TRBV15|-|TRBJ1-1|-
TGTGCCACCAGCAGAGATCCCACGGGATTGTTTAGGATGAACACTGAAGCTTTCTTT
CATSRDPTGLFRMNTEAFF
>TRBV7-9|-|TRBJ1-1|-
TGTGCCAGCAGTCTCGGACAAAAGAACACTGAAGCTTTCTTT
CASSLGQKNTEAFF
>TRBV7-7|-|TRBJ2-3|-
TGTGCCAGCAGCTCGAGTAACACAGATACGCAGTATTTT
CASSSSNTDTQYF
>TRBV19|once|TRBJ2-1|-
TGTGCCAGTAAGGGTAGCGGCCCTTACAATGAGCAGTTCTTC
CASKGSGPYNEQFF
>TRBV7-9|-|TRBJ2-6|-
TGTGCCACCATACAGGAGAGCGGGGCCAACGTCCTGACTTTC
CATIQESGANVLTF
>TRBV6-4|-|TRBJ2-3|TRBD2
TGTGCCAGCAGTGAATCGGCGGGGGGGACAGATACGCAGTATTTT
CASSESAGGTDTQYF
>TRBV7-2|-|TRBJ2-7|-
TGTGCCAGCAGCTTAGCACTGACAGGAGTCGGCTACGAGCAGTACTTC
CASSLALTGVGYEQYF
>TRBV7-9|-|TRBJ1-1|-
TGTGCCAGCAGCGCCTTAAGTGCGGGGCGGGGGAACACTGAAGCTTTCTTT
CASSALSAGRGNTEAFF
>TRBV6-1|-|TRBJ2-3|TRBD2
TGTGCCAGCAGTGAAGCGGGCGGGGGGGGCACAGATACGCAGTATTTT
CASSEAGGGGTDTQYF
>TRBV7-8|-|TRBJ1-5|TRBD1
TGTGCCAGCAGCTTAGGGACAGGGAGGGGTCAGCCCCAGCATTTT
CASSLGTGRGQPQHF
>TRBV7-8|-|TRBJ1-4|-
TGTGCCAGCAGCCGACAGGTCCTTAATGAAAAACTGTTTTTT
CASSRQVLNEKLFF
>TRBV10-3|-|TRBJ2-2|TRBD2
TGTGCCATCAGTGGTCAGCGGGGGCCCAACACCGGGGAGCTGTTTTTT
CAISGQRGPNTGELFF
>TRBV5-4|-|TRBJ2-6|TRBD1
TGTGCCAGCAGCTTCGTTGCCGGGACAGGGGGATACGGGGCCAACGTCCTGACTTTC
CASSFVAGTGGYGANVLTF
>TRBV6-1|-|TRBJ1-4|-
TGTGCCAGCAGTGAACAGGGCTTTAATGAAAAACTGTTTTTT
CASSEQGFNEKLFF
>TRBV4-3|-|TRBJ1-1|TRBD1
TGCGCCAGCAGCCCCCACAGGGGGGGAGAGATTGAAGCTTTCTTT
CASSPHRGGEIEAFF
>TRBV28|-|TRBJ1-1|-
TGTGCCAGCAGTTTACTTAACACTGAAGCTTTCTTT
CASSLLNTEAFF
>TRBV7-6|-|TRBJ2-7|-
TGTGCCAGCAGCTCTGACAAGGGAGGATACGAGCAGTACTTC
CASSSDKGGYEQYF
>TRBV27|once|TRBJ1-5|-
TGTGCCAGCAGTGGGTCGGAGTTTCAGCCCCAGCATTTT
CASSGSEFQPQHF
>TRBV5-4|-|TRBJ2-2|TRBD2
TGTGCCAGCAGCCTTTCAGCGGGGGCCCCAGCCGGGGAGCTGTTTTTT
CASSLSAGAPAGELFF
>TRBV7-8|-|TRBJ2-5|TRBD2
TGTGCCAGCAGCTTAGTCCTAGCGGGGGTAGAGACCCAGTACTTC
CASSLVLAGVETQYF
>TRBV30|-|TRBJ2-5|-
TGTGCCTGGAGTGCCGGGGTTCGGGAGACCCAGTACTTC
CAWSAGVRETQYF
>TRBV19|-|TRBJ2-1|-
TGTGCCAGTAGTATTTTAGGGGACAATGAGCAGTTCTTC
CASSILGDNEQFF
>TRBV6-1|-|TRBJ1-1|TRBD1
TGTGCCAGCAGCGTCGACAGGGGCCATGAAGCTTTCTTT
CASSVDRGHEAFF